This T cell receptor beta chain was profiled in a study of blood T cell repertoires in COVID-19 (TCRdb year 2020). For the study in its entirety: Collaborator samples came from the United States, Italy and Spain and covered acute and convalescent phases of COVID-19. The sample metadata nearly always contained a de-identified subject ID, COVID-19 status, age in years and sex. Deeply sampled blood TCRbeta repertoires from subjects exposed to, actively infected with, or recovered from COVID-19 were included in the dataset. The material from the prospective study consisted of cDNA or gDNA derived from T cells, B-cell-depleted T cells, or PBMCs. Samples were obtained from the ongoing ImmuneRACE study (first 160 participants) and from about 1,300 subjects provided by 6 global collaborators. Where HLA class I and class II types were available, the types were taken from metadata supplied by the sample provider, not from assay-based typing. The repertoires were released in a freely available public database intended as a resource for research on the immune response to SARS-CoV-2.

Points the paper makes about the study in general: The quantity of clinical and demographic metadata differed by source and by participant and was supplied without curation.

In the case of this clone: The specificity of this receptor is unknown. Base qualities are missing; no much larger clone stands one base away.

The immunoSEQ Assay, a bias-controlled multiplex PCR, was used to amplify TCRbeta CDR3 regions from genomic DNA. Processing in the source paper ran as follows. Nucleated cell counts per sample were estimated from amplification of reference gene primers within the assay. To quantify the absolute abundance of each unique TCRbeta CDR3 rearrangement, sequence reads were collapsed and filtered. Productive Simpson clonality was computed per sample as the square root of Simpson's diversity index over productive rearrangements. TCRdb obtained this table from immuneACCESS and retained in-frame rearrangements with V and J assigned. These tables miss some clones; where compared with another copy, unresolved V genes account for less than half of the shortfall, and the remainder is unexplained. The V and J calls and the clone size are those of that table, but D and trimming were determined from the DNA. Here the sample has more than 75,000 clones; about four fifths occur a single time. Around 13% of the sample rests with the top ten.

According to the germline V gene, CDR1 reads MDHEN and CDR2 reads SYDVKM. Germline trimming amounts to 4 bases on V and 2 bases on J, with 12 as the count of junction bases outside the gene matches. From the cysteine through the phenylalanine, the CDR3 covers 17 amino acids. Only the CDR3 portion is preserved as DNA: 51 bases, with reading frame beginning at the first base. Collaborating institutions collected whole blood in K2EDTA tubes following their own protocols. For TCRbeta analysis, collaborators shipped samples as frozen whole blood, isolated PBMCs, or DNA extracted from either of those sample types.

Recombination joined TRBV28 with TRBJ1-2, with 8 central nucleotides matching TRBD1. The receptor's source is a human donor in a cohort sampled during active COVID-19. Material for sequencing was peripheral blood. The CDR3 loop reads CASSSSLVGQENYGYTF. The DNA sequence reads TGTGCCAGCAGTTCGTCCCTCGTGGGACAGGAAAACTATGGCTACACCTTC.